Below are 4 T cell receptor beta chains sequenced from a single sample in a study of T cell responses to AZD1222 COVID-19 vaccine. Clones were sequenced by immunoSEQ multiplex PCR, and TCRdb holds only the in-frame ones, with some missing. This table has some 150,000 clones, around 90% appearing once. This material consisted of peripheral blood, taken on day 0 of AZD1222 vaccination. Receptors originate from an adult in good health.

This chain uses TRBV4-3 with TRBJ2-7; D is perhaps TRBD2 (6 bases). From germline, CDR1 is LGHNA and CDR2 YSLEER. This CDR3 is built from 15 residues. V was clipped by 0 bases and J by 0 bases, with 9 bases between them. The CDR3 DNA reads as TGCGCCAGCAGCCAAGAAGTAGCGGACTCCTACGAGCAGTACTTC. This codes for CASSQEVADSYEQYF.

This chain uses TRBV28 with TRBJ1-1; 8 positions agree with TRBD1. The CDR3 totals 14 residues. CDR1 is MDHEN, CDR2 SYDVKM, per germline. With 5 bases clipped from V and 2 bases from J, the junction kept 4 bases outside the gene matches. The CDR3 DNA follows: TGTGCCAGCAGTCCAGGGGGCCAAAACACTGAAGCTTTCTTT. As protein: CASSPGGQNTEAFF.

This clone was counted a single time. The chain employs TRBV25-1 and TRBJ1-4, with TRBD1 matching 9 bases. With 3 bases clipped from V and 6 bases from J, the junction kept 5 bases outside the gene matches. Looked up from germline, CDR1 is MGHDK and CDR2 is SYGVNS. CDR3 length: 15 residues. The CDR3 loop is CASSEGGQGYEKLFF. The CDR3 DNA is TGTGCCAGCAGTGAGGGGGGACAGGGATATGAAAAACTGTTTTTT.

Only a few counts were recorded for this clone. This chain links TRBV9 with TRBJ1-6, with 8 bases matching TRBD1. The CDR3 covers 14 residues. Trimming cost V 2 bases and J 10 bases; bases outside gene matches: 5. Per the germline V gene, CDR1 is SGDLS and CDR2 is YYNGEE. CDR3 residues: CASSVLTGGSPLHF. CDR3 sequence (DNA): TGTGCCAGCAGCGTCCTCACAGGGGGATCACCCCTCCACTTT.